The text below deals with one T cell receptor (beta chain). The assay used deep level. Here immunoSEQ multiplex PCR was the method, and the copy in TCRdb shows in-frame clones only, minus some. Of 110,000 or so clones listed, 65% to 75% are singletons. This CDR3 contains 16 residues. Germline V gives CDR1 SQVTM, CDR2 ANQGSEA. V dropped 0 bases and J dropped 1 base, with 10 bases sitting between them. Pooled CD45RO+ cells and CCR7-negative CD45RA+ TemRA cells made up CD8 memory. This entry comes from a study of shared clonotypes between healthy human individuals. Sequenced input: memory CD8+ T cells sorted from blood. Sample subset: CD45RO+ cells pooled with CCR7-negative TemRA cells. This receptor was identified in a woman in her 30s in good health. The V call is TRBV29-1, the J call TRBJ2-6, with D perhaps TRBD1 or TRBD2 (5 bases each). CDR3 amino acids: CSVEDVGPSGANVLTF. CDR3 sequence (DNA): TGCAGCGTTGAAGACGTGGGACCGTCTGGGGCCAACGTCCTGACTTTC.